This section outlines one T cell receptor (beta chain) sequence together with its context. Assay used: immunoSEQ multiplex PCR; TCRdb lists only in-frame clones, some missing. The sample has more than 250,000 clones; approximately 84% are singletons. The sample originates from a study of blood T cell repertoires in COVID-19. Clinical history reported by participants formed the basis on which cohorts were assigned. This CDR3 comprises 13 residues. V trimming: 6 bases; J trimming: 5 bases; junction bases outside the gene matches: 7. From germline, CDR1 is LGHDT and CDR2 YNNKEL (reference sequence). Sequencing input: PBMCs or T cells enriched from blood (not recorded which). The V gene is TRBV3-1 (or the pseudogene TRBV3-2), the J gene TRBJ2-7; TRBD1 matches at 7 bases. The clonotype originates from a woman aged 18-29 years who had recovered from COVID-19. CDR3 protein: CASRTGIEDEQYF. For the CDR3, the DNA is TGTGCCAGCAGGACAGGGATTGAGGACGAGCAGTACTTC.